The rows below give T cell receptor beta chains drawn from one sample of a study of blood T cells in healthy people across ages. MiXCR, applied by TCRdb to the 5' RACE reads, yields one record per CDR3 protein. The table has roughly 2 million distinct CDR3 sequences, around 48% seen once. Material: blood. These receptors came from a middle-aged woman in good health. Both conserved end residues are part of each CDR3. D genes are given only for firm matches. Size tells how often a clone was seen (once, few, many) or the class of an expanded clone, and some rows leave it out.

D: NA; J: TRBJ1-2; V: TRBV9; size: once; CDR3: CASSVALRADYGYTF; DNA: TGTGCCAGCAGCGTAGCTCTAAGGGCCGACTATGGCTACACCTTC
D: NA; J: TRBJ2-5; V: TRBV28; size: NA; CDR3: CASSLTRGSGYF; DNA: TGTGCCAGCAGCCTCACCCGGGGCTCAGGGTACTTC
D: TRBD2; J: TRBJ2-1; V: TRBV7-2; size: few; CDR3: CASSLTSGGALGEQFF; DNA: TGTGCCAGCAGCTTGACGAGCGGGGGGGCCTTGGGGGAGCAGTTCTTC
D: NA; J: TRBJ2-5; V: TRBV6-5; size: NA; CDR3: CASSYDGSRKTQYF; DNA: TGTGCCAGCAGTTACGATGGGTCGAGGAAGACCCAGTACTTC
D: TRBD1; J: TRBJ2-1; V: TRBV4-1; size: NA; CDR3: CASSQGVGQVDEQFF; DNA: TGCGCCAGCAGCCAAGGAGTAGGACAGGTGGATGAGCAGTTCTTC
D: TRBD1; J: TRBJ2-6; V: TRBV28; size: NA; CDR3: CASSFDRGLSGANVLTF; DNA: TGTGCCAGCAGTTTTGACAGGGGCCTATCTGGGGCCAACGTCCTGACTTTC
D: NA; J: TRBJ2-5; V: TRBV4-3; size: NA; CDR3: CASSQEHYPGWDQYF; DNA: TGCGCCAGCAGCCAAGAGCATTACCCTGGATGGGACCAGTACTTC
D: NA; J: TRBJ2-7; V: TRBV27; size: few; CDR3: CASRPRTGFRPYEQYF; DNA: TGTGCCAGCAGACCTAGAACAGGGTTTAGGCCCTACGAGCAGTACTTC
D: TRBD2; J: TRBJ2-7; V: TRBV29-1; size: few; CDR3: CSVEDISGTEQYF; DNA: TGCAGCGTTGAAGATATCAGCGGGACCGAGCAGTACTTC
D: NA; J: TRBJ1-2; V: TRBV25-1; size: NA; CDR3: CASSKGLDYGYTF; DNA: TGTGCCAGCAGCAAAGGGCTGGACTATGGCTACACCTTC
D: NA; J: TRBJ2-7; V: TRBV4-1; size: NA; CDR3: CASSQEGLGTSQGPYEQYF; DNA: TGCGCCAGCAGCCAAGAAGGCTTAGGTACTAGCCAGGGGCCCTACGAGCAGTACTTC
D: TRBD1; J: TRBJ2-2; V: TRBV20-1; size: NA; CDR3: CSARDPWGTGGSTGELFF; DNA: TGCAGTGCTAGGGATCCCTGGGGGACAGGGGGGAGCACCGGGGAGCTGTTTTTT
D: TRBD1; J: TRBJ2-5; V: TRBV12-3/TRBV12-4; size: NA; CDR3: CASRSHTVRGRETQYF; DNA: TGTGCCAGCAGATCCCACACCGTAAGGGGGCGGGAGACCCAGTACTTC
D: TRBD1; J: TRBJ2-5; V: TRBV6-2/TRBV6-3; size: NA; CDR3: CASRGQAWEETQYF; DNA: TGTGCCAGCCGGGGACAGGCGTGGGAAGAGACCCAGTACTTC
D: NA; J: TRBJ2-5; V: TRBV18; size: few; CDR3: CASSPTEKSQYF; DNA: TGTGCCAGCTCACCCACGGAGAAGAGCCAGTACTTC
D: NA; J: TRBJ1-4; V: TRBV6-6; size: few; CDR3: CASREPIPTNEKLFF; DNA: TGTGCCAGCAGGGAACCAATCCCAACTAATGAAAAACTGTTTTTT
D: TRBD2; J: TRBJ2-1; V: TRBV12-3/TRBV12-4; size: NA; CDR3: CASSLYSGGRDEQFF; DNA: TGTGCCAGCAGTTTATATAGCGGGGGCCGGGATGAGCAGTTCTTC
D: NA; J: TRBJ2-5; V: TRBV6-5; size: NA; CDR3: CASRPPGHHQETQYF; DNA: TGTGCCAGCAGACCCCCGGGACACCACCAAGAGACCCAGTACTTC
D: NA; J: TRBJ2-3; V: TRBV27; size: NA; CDR3: CASSWGTGRTDTQYF; DNA: TGTGCCAGCAGTTGGGGAACAGGGAGGACAGATACGCAGTATTTT
D: TRBD1; J: TRBJ2-5; V: TRBV24-1; size: NA; CDR3: CATSGDRVSPETQYF; DNA: TGTGCCACCAGTGGGGACAGGGTATCCCCAGAGACCCAGTACTTC
D: NA; J: TRBJ2-7; V: TRBV7-2; size: many; CDR3: CASSFRYEQYF; DNA: TGTGCCAGCAGCTTCCGCTACGAGCAGTACTTC
D: TRBD2; J: TRBJ2-1; V: TRBV9; size: NA; CDR3: CASSVATSGGPYNEQFF; DNA: TGTGCCAGCAGCGTAGCTACCAGCGGGGGGCCCTACAATGAGCAGTTCTTC
D: NA; J: TRBJ2-1; V: TRBV10-3; size: few; CDR3: CAISFPPGNNEQFF; DNA: TGTGCCATCAGTTTCCCACCCGGGAACAATGAGCAGTTCTTC
D: TRBD1; J: TRBJ1-5; V: TRBV20-1; size: NA; CDR3: CSASRTGPYQPQHF; DNA: TGCAGTGCTAGCCGGACAGGGCCCTATCAGCCCCAGCATTTT
D: NA; J: TRBJ2-3; V: TRBV6-2/TRBV6-3; size: few; CDR3: CASSYWDSRTDTQYF; DNA: TGTGCCAGCAGTTATTGGGACTCCCGCACAGATACGCAGTATTTT
D: NA; J: TRBJ1-4; V: TRBV6-2/TRBV6-3; size: NA; CDR3: CASSSGTAATNEKLFF; DNA: TGTGCCAGCAGCAGCGGGACCGCAGCAACTAATGAAAAACTGTTTTTT
D: NA; J: TRBJ1-2; V: TRBV25-1; size: few; CDR3: CASSDRLNYGYTF; DNA: TGTGCCAGCAGTGACCGCTTAAACTATGGCTACACCTTC
D: NA; J: TRBJ1-1; V: TRBV3-1; size: NA; CDR3: CASSQGRGLTEAFF; DNA: TGTGCCAGCAGCCAAGGCCGAGGCCTAACCGAAGCTTTCTTT
D: NA; J: TRBJ2-5; V: TRBV7-7; size: few; CDR3: CASRPPGEETQYF; DNA: TGTGCTAGCAGGCCTCCCGGTGAGGAGACCCAGTACTTC
D: TRBD1; J: TRBJ2-1; V: TRBV4-2; size: NA; CDR3: CASSKIKTGPDNEQFF; DNA: TGTGCCAGCAGCAAAATCAAGACAGGGCCGGACAATGAGCAGTTCTTC
D: NA; J: TRBJ2-1; V: TRBV7-3; size: NA; CDR3: CASSPTGRVVLNEQFF; DNA: TGTGCCAGCAGCCCTACAGGGAGAGTTGTCTTAAATGAGCAGTTCTTC
D: NA; J: TRBJ2-3; V: TRBV6-2/TRBV6-3; size: NA; CDR3: CATSWTADTQYF; DNA: TGTGCCACCAGTTGGACGGCAGATACGCAGTATTTT
D: NA; J: TRBJ2-1; V: TRBV19; size: NA; CDR3: CASSMEPLGNEQFF; DNA: TGTGCCAGTAGTATGGAGCCGCTCGGCAATGAGCAGTTCTTC
D: NA; J: TRBJ1-2; V: TRBV3-1; size: NA; CDR3: CASSQGRSEYTGYTF; DNA: TGTGCCAGCAGCCAAGGAAGGTCTGAATACACGGGCTACACCTTC
D: NA; J: TRBJ2-7; V: TRBV20-1; size: few; CDR3: CSARPSRDFSPNEQYF; DNA: TGCAGTGCTAGACCTTCCCGGGACTTCTCTCCTAACGAGCAGTACTTC
D: NA; J: TRBJ1-2; V: TRBV28; size: NA; CDR3: CAGSRPTGYTF; DNA: TGTGCCGGCTCAAGGCCGACTGGCTACACCTTC
D: NA; J: TRBJ2-3; V: TRBV4-3; size: NA; CDR3: CASSQDGTRTDTQYF; DNA: TGCGCCAGCAGCCAAGATGGGACCCGCACAGATACGCAGTATTTT
D: TRBD2; J: TRBJ2-7; V: TRBV5-6; size: NA; CDR3: CASSFYGLAGGIAYEQYF; DNA: TGTGCCAGCAGCTTCTATGGGCTAGCGGGGGGGATCGCCTACGAGCAGTACTTC
D: TRBD2; J: TRBJ2-5; V: TRBV6-2/TRBV6-3; size: NA; CDR3: CASSYTSAGETQYF; DNA: TGTGCCAGCAGTTACACTAGCGCAGGAGAGACCCAGTACTTC
D: NA; J: TRBJ2-3; V: TRBV29-1; size: NA; CDR3: CSVEGDTGGRYTQYF; DNA: TGCAGCGTTGAAGGGGACACTGGGGGACGATATACGCAGTATTTT
D: TRBD2; J: TRBJ2-1; V: TRBV12-3/TRBV12-4; size: NA; CDR3: CASSPVSGGPYNEQFF; DNA: TGTGCCAGCAGTCCAGTTAGCGGGGGACCCTACAATGAGCAGTTCTTC
D: TRBD1; J: TRBJ1-2; V: TRBV29-1; size: NA; CDR3: CSVSWDSNYGYTF; DNA: TGCAGCGTTTCTTGGGACAGCAACTATGGCTACACCTTC
D: NA; J: TRBJ1-4; V: TRBV5-1; size: NA; CDR3: CASSLEGRGNNEKLFF; DNA: TGCGCCAGCAGCTTGGAAGGGAGAGGTAATAATGAAAAACTGTTTTTT